This T cell receptor beta chain was recorded in a study of cytomegalovirus exposure and HLA in healthy donors. Study-wide findings and caveats: About 87% or about 30% of the time was how often most TCR beta V segments were productive, according to an earlier analysis. TCR sequences were mostly rare, though some public TCRs occurred in many donors.

Points on this clone: No antigen is known for it.

PCR primers comprised 60 Vbeta and 13 Jbeta primers. Only in-frame clones appear in the TCRdb table, and some are missing; sequencing was by immunoSEQ multiplex PCR. The data hold roughly 220,000 clones, with roughly 80% observed a single time. This receptor was obtained from a middle-aged man in good health and CMV-seronegative. Specimen: PBMCs.

For the CDR3, the DNA is TGTGCCAGCAGCAAAACAGGGAACTATGGCTACACCTTC. Translating gives CASSKTGNYGYTF. V is TRBV6-5 and J is TRBJ1-2; D perhaps matches TRBD1 (6 bases). The CDR3 runs to 13 residues. V was trimmed by 6 bases and J by 2 bases, leaving 10 bases between them. Germline V gene lookup returns CDR1 MNHEY and CDR2 SVGAGI.